The TCR beta chain under discussion was sequenced for a study of vaccination effects on CD4 cells after COVID-19. CD4+ T cells specific for antigen were expanded with viral peptide pools by the ViraFEST assay before sequencing. At the end of around eleven days of culture, CD4+ T cells were isolated. Absence of prior SARS-CoV-2 infection characterized the vaccine recipients, who showed negative nucleocapsid antibodies. Only in-frame clones appear in the TCRdb table, and some are missing; sequencing was by immunoSEQ multiplex PCR. The data contain about 22,000 clones, around 74% of them singletons. The ends lost 3 bases at V and 8 bases at J; junction bases unmatched: 11. The CDR3 totals 14 residues. Germline CDR1 and CDR2: DFQATT and SNEGSKA (reference sequence). Comment on this clone: Its antigen remains unknown.

The sequence derives from a human donor who received a COVID-19 vaccine. The chain combines TRBV20-1 with TRBJ1-2, with 8 positions matching TRBD1. The input for sequencing was CD4+ T cells from PBMCs cultured with HCoV-NL63 spike peptides, taken before COVID-19 vaccination. Written as DNA, the CDR3 is TGCAGTGCTAGTGGACATGGCAGGGGGCGGGGCTACACCTTC. Translating gives CSASGHGRGRGYTF.